This TCR beta chain appears in the sequencing data of a study of human T cells and chemical hapten exposure. Concerning this clonotype itself: No antigen is known for it.

The time point: pre-sensitization, week 0. Treatment given: therapeutic diphenylcyclopropenone sensitization with weekly scalp DPC. TCRdb redid the calling of the RACE reads with MiXCR, one entry per CDR3 protein. The sample carries about 74,000 distinct CDR3 sequences, around 15% recorded once. Study-wide findings and caveats: Donors were affected by alopecia, so their immune reaction might vary from that of healthy individuals. While controls formed fewer of them, expanded TCRs formed significantly more large CDR3 similarity clusters.

Germline V gene sequence: CDR1 DFQATT, CDR2 SNEGSKA (reference sequence). There are 15 residues in the CDR3. V lost 3 bases and J lost 2, with 15 bases in between. The sample here was whole blood, taken in connection with sensitization to the hapten diphenylcyclopropenone (DPC). The receptor was isolated from a woman aged 50 to 65 with alopecia areata. Some clones in this sample may be carry-over from other donors' samples. The chain has TRBV20-1 and TRBJ2-3; D may correspond to TRBD1 or TRBD2 (5 bases each). The CDR3 protein is CSASEPGTITDTQYF. The CDR3 DNA reads as TGCAGTGCTAGCGAACCCGGGACCATCACAGATACGCAGTATTTT.